Following are 14 T cell receptor beta chains from one sample sequenced in a study of post-analysis software for immune sequencing data. Regarding the study as a whole: The study found TRBV5-6, TRBV5-1 and TRBV20-1 among a handful of TRBV segments more frequent in patients than controls.

Sequencing libraries made from TCR beta cDNA carried unique molecular identifiers. TCRdb passed the PCR reads through MiXCR, listing each CDR3 protein once. This table has 750,000 to 950,000 distinct CDR3 sequences, roughly 58% appearing once. The antigens these receptors bind are not known. Sequencing used blood. The receptors derive from a girl aged 5 to 17 with multiple sclerosis.

The rearrangement uses TRBV6-1 and TRBJ1-5; TRBD1 matches at 9 bases. Unmatched junction bases numbered 8, after V lost 9 bases and J lost 2 bases. The V gene's germline CDR1 is MNHNS and CDR2 SASEGT. The CDR3 consists of 15 residues. The CDR3 DNA reads TGTGCCAGTTCACAGGGGGCCCTAGGCAATCAGCCCCAGCATTTT. Its translation: CASSQGALGNQPQHF.

The chain has TRBV29-1 and TRBJ1-2; D unclear. Germline assignment: CDR1 SQVTM and CDR2 ANQGSEA. The CDR3 is 12 amino acids. The ends were cut back, 3 bases at V and 3 bases at J, with 8 bases in the middle. Here the CDR3 DNA reads TGCAGCGTTGATATGGGAGACTATGGCTACACCTTC. This sequence encodes CSVDMGDYGYTF.

The chain recombines TRBV15 with TRBJ2-7, with 7 bases aligning to TRBD2. V was pared by 1 base and J by 5 bases, with 8 bases of the junction left unmatched. CDR1 LNHNV and CDR2 YYDKDF come from the germline V gene (reference sequence). The CDR3 contains 15 residues. CDR3 coding DNA: TGTGCCACCAGCAGAGCTCCGCGGGAGCCCCACGAGCAGTACTTC. The encoded protein is CATSRAPREPHEQYF.

The chain has TRBV6-1 and TRBJ2-3, with TRBD2 identical over 7 bases. The CDR3 contains 16 residues. Germline V gene data show CDR1 as MNHNS and CDR2 as SASEGT. The ends lost 8 bases at V and 0 bases at J; junction bases unmatched: 11. The CDR3: CASRERSGTSTDTQYF. The CDR3 bases are TGTGCCAGCCGAGAACGAAGCGGGACTAGCACAGATACGCAGTATTTT.

The genes are TRBV7-9 and TRBJ2-3, with 9 nucleotides matching TRBD1. The germline V gene has CDR1 SEHNR and CDR2 FQNEAQ (reference sequence). Germline trimming cut 2 bases from V and 0 bases from J; bases unmatched to any gene: 6. The CDR3 is 17 residues long. The CDR3 reads CASSLKSGTGSTDTQYF. The CDR3 DNA reads as TGTGCCAGCAGCTTAAAATCAGGGACAGGGAGCACAGATACGCAGTATTTT. Filled out from reference TRBV7-9 and TRBJ2-3, the complete variable domain reads DTGVSQNPRHKITKRGQNVTFRCDPISEHNRLYWYRQTLGQGPEFLTYFQNEAQLEKSRLLSDRFSAERPKGSFSTLEIQRTEQGDSAMYLCASSLKSGTGSTDTQYFGPGTRLTVL.

The CDR3 coding sequence is TGCAGCGTCCACAGGGGTACTGAAGCTTTCTTT. Its protein is CSVHRGTEAFF. This sequence joins TRBV29-1 and TRBJ1-1; 7 positions match TRBD1. CDR3 length: 11 amino acids. Losses at the gene ends were 6 bases for V and 5 bases for J; bases not matched to a gene: 3. The germline V gene has CDR1 SQVTM and CDR2 ANQGSEA.

This clonotype was counted between two and nine times. This chain connects TRBV5-1 to TRBJ2-7; 8 bases match TRBD1. Germline loops: CDR1 SGHRS, CDR2 YFSETQ. The CDR3 loop spans 15 amino acids. The J segment lost 4 bases and the V segment lost 2 bases, leaving 8 bases of the junction unmatched. The DNA of the CDR3 is TGCGCCAGCAGCTTCCAAGGACAGGGTGGGTACGAGCAGTACTTC. It translates to CASSFQGQGGYEQYF.

This clonotype was picked up a small number of times. This chain joins TRBV20-1 and TRBJ2-7; D not resolved. V was shortened by 3 bases and J by 2 bases, with 17 bases between the two germline ends. This CDR3 is built from 15 residues. The germline gives CDR1 DFQATT, CDR2 SNEGSKA (reference sequence). This CDR3 reads CSASFAPEDPYEQYF. DNA for the CDR3: TGCAGTGCTAGCTTCGCGCCTGAGGATCCCTACGAGCAGTACTTC.

The chain carries TRBV12-3 or TRBV12-4 and TRBJ1-2; a possible D gene is TRBD1 (6 bases). This CDR3 is 16 amino acids long. Trimming stripped 2 bases from V and 0 bases from J, with 13 bases between. The CDR3 DNA reads as TGTGCCAGCAGTTTACGGGACACAAGACCTAACTATGGCTACACCTTC. Encoded protein: CASSLRDTRPNYGYTF.

V gene TRBV6-2 or TRBV6-3 combines with J gene TRBJ2-4; tentative D call: TRBD2 (6 bases). Gene TRBJ2-7 matches the end of the DNA better, so the J call may be wrong. This CDR3 contains 15 residues. CDR1 and CDR2 (germline): MNHEY, SVGEGT. The CDR3 region is CASTAGPNPSYEQYF. In DNA, the CDR3 is TGTGCCAGCACCGCGGGACCGAATCCATCCTACGAGCAGTACTTC.

The CDR3 spells CASRPDPGRNRGYTF. The DNA for the CDR3 is TGTGCCAGCAGGCCCGATCCCGGGAGGAACCGGGGCTACACCTTC. The V gene is TRBV7-2, the J gene TRBJ1-2; D is unresolved. The germline CDR1 and CDR2 sequences are SGHTA and FQGNSA. V lost 6 bases and J lost 8, with 22 bases in between. The CDR3 length is 15 residues.

Comments on this clonotype: An end of the junction does not agree with germline; a read error may underlie this. The gene calls are TRBV20-1 and TRBJ2-3, with D possibly TRBD2 on 5 matching bases. CDR3 length: 14 amino acids. Germline assignment: CDR1 DFQATT and CDR2 SNEGSKA (reference sequence). The CDR3 loop is CSAIPERSTDAQYF. As DNA, the CDR3 is TGCAGTGCTATACCTGAGCGGAGCACAGATGCGCAGTATTTT.

The rearrangement links TRBV5-1 to TRBJ1-6; D is perhaps TRBD1 (6 bases). Germline CDR1 and CDR2: SGHRS and YFSETQ. The CDR3 loop spans 16 amino acids. The V gene lost 4 bases and the J gene lost 0 bases, with 11 bases spanning the gap. The DNA for the CDR3 is TGCGCCAGCAGCGCGGACAGTTCCTCCTATAATTCACCCCTCCACTTT. Protein sequence: CASSADSSSYNSPLHF.

The J gene is TRBJ2-1, the V gene TRBV5-1, with D possibly being TRBD2 (5 bases). From germline, CDR1 is SGHRS and CDR2 YFSETQ. V lost 3 bases, J lost 10 bases, and 17 bases lay in between. The CDR3 sequence is 14 residues long. DNA for the CDR3: TGCGCCAGCAGCTCCCCAGGCGAGGGAGCAGAGCAGTTCTTC. This gives the protein CASSSPGEGAEQFF.